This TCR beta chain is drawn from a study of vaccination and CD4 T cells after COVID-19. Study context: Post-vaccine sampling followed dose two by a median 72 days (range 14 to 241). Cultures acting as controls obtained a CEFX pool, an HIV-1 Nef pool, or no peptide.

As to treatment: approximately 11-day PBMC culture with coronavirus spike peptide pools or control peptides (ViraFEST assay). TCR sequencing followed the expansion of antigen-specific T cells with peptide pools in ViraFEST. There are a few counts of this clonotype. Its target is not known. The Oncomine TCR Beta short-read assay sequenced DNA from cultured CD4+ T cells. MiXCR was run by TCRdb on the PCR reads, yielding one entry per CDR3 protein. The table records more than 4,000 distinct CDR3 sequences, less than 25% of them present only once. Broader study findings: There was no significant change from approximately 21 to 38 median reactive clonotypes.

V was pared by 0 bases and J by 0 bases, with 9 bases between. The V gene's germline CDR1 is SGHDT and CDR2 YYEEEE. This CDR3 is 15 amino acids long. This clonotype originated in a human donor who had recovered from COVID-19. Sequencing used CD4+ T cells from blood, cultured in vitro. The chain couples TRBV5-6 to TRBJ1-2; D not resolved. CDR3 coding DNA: TGTGCCAGCAGCTTGGATCGGTGGGCTAACTATGGCTACACCTTC. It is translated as CASSLDRWANYGYTF.